The 26 T cell receptor beta chains given below trace back to one sample, sequenced in a study of blood T cell repertoires in COVID-19. Only in-frame clones appear in the TCRdb table, and some are missing; sequencing was by immunoSEQ multiplex PCR. Among 250,000 to 350,000 clones listed, about nine tenths were seen once. Material: PBMCs or T cells enriched from blood (not recorded which). Source of these receptors: a woman aged 18-29 years who had recovered from COVID-19.

This chain connects TRBV28 to TRBJ1-2; possibly TRBD1 for D (6 bases). V lost 10 bases and J 2 bases, leaving 11 bases between the germline ends. The V gene's germline CDR1 is MDHEN and CDR2 SYDVKM. CDR3 length: 12 residues. This CDR3 is CANSDRNYGYTF. The CDR3 region has the DNA TGTGCCAACTCGGACAGAAACTATGGCTACACCTTC.

V gene TRBV5-1 combines with J gene TRBJ2-1; TRBD2 aligns across 9 bases. The CDR3 is made up of 16 amino acids. The J segment lost 7 bases and the V segment lost 3 bases, leaving 11 bases of the junction unmatched. The germline V gene encodes CDR1 SGHRS and CDR2 YFSETQ. The CDR3 spells CASSWPPAGGGNEQFF. In DNA, the CDR3 is TGCGCCAGCAGCTGGCCCCCAGCGGGGGGTGGAAATGAGCAGTTCTTC. The entire variable domain, with the rest obtained from reference TRBV5-1 and TRBJ2-1, is as follows: KAGVTQTPRYLIKTRGQQVTLSCSPISGHRSVSWYQQTPGQGLQFLFEYFSETQRNKGNFPGRFSGRQFSNSRSEMNVSTLELGDSALYLCASSWPPAGGGNEQFFGPGTRLTVL.

The chain couples TRBV6-5 to TRBJ1-1, with no clear D. V lost 6 bases to trimming and J lost 0 bases, with 8 bases between them. The CDR3 is 13 amino acids. Germline CDR1 reads MNHEY; CDR2 reads SVGAGI. The CDR3 protein is CASRRLMNTEAFF. Written as DNA, the CDR3 is TGTGCCAGCAGGCGCCTAATGAACACTGAAGCTTTCTTT.

This chain connects TRBV7-2 to TRBJ1-1; no reliable D call. Trimming took off 2 bases at V and 8 bases at J, with 6 bases between the two ends. The CDR3 consists of 11 residues. Germline loops: CDR1 SGHTA, CDR2 FQGNSA. The CDR3 sequence is CASSLTGEAFF. Written as DNA, the CDR3 is TGTGCCAGCAGCTTAACCGGGGAAGCTTTCTTT.

This clone was recorded a few times. The rearrangement links TRBV7-9 to TRBJ2-7; TRBD2 might be the D (6 bases). CDR3 length: 15 residues. Per germline, CDR1 SEHNR and CDR2 FQNEAQ (reference sequence). V lost 1 base and J 0 bases, leaving 10 bases between the germline ends. The CDR3 DNA follows: TGTGCCAGCAGCTTAGAACGGGGAGGCTCCTACGAGCAGTACTTC. Amino acid sequence: CASSLERGGSYEQYF.

The chain couples TRBV4-3 to TRBJ2-5; 11 bases line up with TRBD2. Per the germline V gene, CDR1 is LGHNA and CDR2 is YSLEER. CDR3 length: 16 amino acids. The trim removed 0 bases at V and 5 bases at J, leaving 5 bases unmatched. This chain's CDR3 is CASSQDHRLAGETQYF. CDR3 in DNA: TGCGCCAGCAGCCAAGATCACCGACTAGCGGGGGAGACCCAGTACTTC.

This chain uses TRBV28 with TRBJ1-1; D uncertain. The ends were cut back, 7 bases at V and 1 base at J, with 10 bases in the middle. CDR3 length: 13 residues. Germline CDR1 reads MDHEN; CDR2 reads SYDVKM. The CDR3 DNA reads as TGTGCCAGCACGCCCGCGGGGAACACTGAAGCTTTCTTT. It yields the protein CASTPAGNTEAFF.

The chain carries TRBV12-3 or TRBV12-4 and TRBJ1-2, with unresolved D. V lost 4 bases and J 3 bases, leaving 9 bases between the germline ends. The CDR3 totals 13 residues. CDR3 sequence: CASSSASDYGYTF. In nucleotides, the CDR3 is TGTGCCAGCAGTTCCGCCAGCGACTATGGCTACACCTTC.

This clone was detected a few times. The chain has TRBV2 and TRBJ1-4; no definite D call. The CDR3 has 14 residues. Germline V lookup: CDR1 SNHLY, CDR2 FYNNEI. V was cut by 2 bases and J by 5 bases, with 9 bases left in between. CDR3 in DNA: TGTGCCAGCAGTGAAAGTGACGGGAATGAAAAACTGTTTTTT. Its protein is CASSESDGNEKLFF.

V and J are TRBV7-2 and TRBJ1-2, with 7 bases fitting TRBD1. CDR1 and CDR2 (germline): SGHTA, FQGNSA. After removal of 2 bases from V and 7 bases from J, the junction contained 4 bases not matched to a gene. This CDR3 contains 13 residues. CDR3 sequence (DNA): TGTGCCAGCAGCTTATACAGGGGAGTTGGCTACACCTTC. It is translated as CASSLYRGVGYTF.

The chain links TRBV10-3 to TRBJ1-2, with 12 bases lining up with TRBD1. V lost 7 bases and J lost 5; bases outside the gene matches: 2. Germline V CDR1 and CDR2: ENHRY, SYGVKD. This CDR3 has 13 residues. CDR3 region: CAIKGQGAYGYTF. The CDR3 DNA reads as TGTGCCATCAAGGGACAGGGGGCGTATGGCTACACCTTC.

V is TRBV2 and J is TRBJ1-1; D perhaps matches TRBD1 (6 bases). With 5 bases removed from V and 2 bases from J, the gap between germline ends came to 15 bases. CDR3 length equals 15 residues. CDR1 is SNHLY, CDR2 FYNNEI, per germline. The CDR3 DNA sequence: TGTGCCAGCAGTTGGTTCGGACAGCCAAACACTGAAGCTTTCTTT. It translates to CASSWFGQPNTEAFF. The full variable domain, rest sourced from reference TRBV2 and TRBJ1-1, is EPEVTQTPSHQVTQMGQEVILRCVPISNHLYFYWYRQILGQKVEFLVSFYNNEISEKSEIFDDQFSVERPDGSNFTLKIRSTKLEDSAMYFCASSWFGQPNTEAFFGQGTRLTVV.

V gene TRBV2 combines with J gene TRBJ2-2; D is perhaps TRBD1 (5 bases). V was shortened by 7 bases and J by 0 bases, with 12 bases between the two germline ends. The CDR3 is made up of 15 amino acids. CDR1 SNHLY and CDR2 FYNNEI come from the germline V gene. CDR3 sequence (DNA): TGTGCCAGCACTATCCGACAGTCGAACACCGGGGAGCTGTTTTTT. It codes for CASTIRQSNTGELFF.

This clone came up once. The chain joins TRBV2 to TRBJ1-4; perhaps TRBD1 as D (5 bases). V was cut by 11 bases and J by 0 bases, with 16 bases left in between. The germline gives CDR1 SNHLY, CDR2 FYNNEI. The CDR3 is 15 residues long. The CDR3 here is CASSWTLTTNEKLFF. The CDR3 bases are TGTGCCTCCTCATGGACACTTACAACTAATGAAAAACTGTTTTTT.

The V and J genes are TRBV4-3 and TRBJ2-2, with a weak D call TRBD2 (5 bases). Per the germline V gene, CDR1 is LGHNA and CDR2 is YSLEER. V lost 0 bases to trimming and J lost 4 bases, with 12 bases between them. The length of the CDR3 is 16 residues. The CDR3 spells CASSQDPGIGTGELFF. Here the CDR3 DNA reads TGCGCCAGCAGCCAAGATCCGGGGATCGGCACCGGGGAGCTGTTTTTT.

The CDR3 nucleotides read TGCGCCAGCAGCTTGGGAACACAGGCAAAAACCTACGAGCAGTACTTC. Translating gives CASSLGTQAKTYEQYF. The V gene is TRBV5-1, the J gene TRBJ2-7; possible D gene TRBD1, 5 bases. CDR3 length: 16 residues. Looked up from germline, CDR1 is SGHRS and CDR2 is YFSETQ. V was cut by 0 bases and J by 2 bases, with 15 bases left in between.

This clone appeared a single time. This chain joins TRBV9 and TRBJ2-1; D not certain. The V end was cut by 0 bases, the J end by 7 bases, with 14 bases between. Germline values: CDR1 SGDLS, CDR2 YYNGEE. The CDR3 sequence is 15 residues long. For the CDR3, the DNA is TGTGCCAGCAGCGTAGACCGTGGGCCGGCTAATGAGCAGTTCTTC. It codes for CASSVDRGPANEQFF.

The rearrangement uses TRBV2 and TRBJ2-1; 7 positions agree with TRBD2. The V segment lost 11 bases and the J segment 0 bases; nucleotides outside the gene matches: 25. The CDR3 has 20 amino acids. Germline-derived CDR1 and CDR2 are SNHLY and FYNNEI. Here the CDR3 reads CAGGGWDSTRVGLSYNEQFF. The CDR3 DNA sequence: TGTGCCGGGGGGGGTTGGGACTCCACCCGGGTCGGCCTCTCCTACAATGAGCAGTTCTTC.

This clone was seen a few times. This sequence joins TRBV18 and TRBJ2-7; TRBD1 agrees at 10 bases. The CDR3 loop spans 17 amino acids. V trimming: 1 base; J trimming: 3 bases; junction bases outside the gene matches: 9. Germline values: CDR1 KGHSH, CDR2 LQKENI. CDR3 residues: CASSPHQTGTGDYEQYF. The CDR3 DNA is TGTGCCAGCTCACCACACCAAACCGGGACAGGGGACTACGAGCAGTACTTC.

The chain couples TRBV27 to TRBJ2-7; 11 positions agree with TRBD1. Trimming removed 2 bases from V and 6 bases from J; junction bases left unmatched: 9. Germline assignment: CDR1 MNHEY and CDR2 SMNVEV (reference sequence). CDR3 length: 16 residues. In nucleotides, the CDR3 is TGTGCCAGCAGTTTAACAGTAGGACAGGGGGCCGCCGAGCAGTACTTC. Protein: CASSLTVGQGAAEQYF.

J is TRBJ2-5 and V is TRBV23-1, with a possible D match to TRBD1 (5 bases). TRBV23-1 is recorded as an ORF, its role being uncertain. The V end lost 1 base, the J end lost 6 bases, and 12 bases lay between the germline ends. There are 14 residues in the CDR3. CDR3 DNA: TGCGCCAGCAGTCAATTCGAGTGGGGCAAGACCCAGTACTTC. Residues: CASSQFEWGKTQYF.

The chain links TRBV30 to TRBJ2-1; perhaps TRBD2 as D (5 bases). This CDR3 is built from 17 residues. Looked up from germline, CDR1 is GTSNPN and CDR2 is SVGIG (reference sequence). With 3 bases removed from V and 0 bases from J, the gap between germline ends came to 18 bases. The CDR3 is CAWRPLGLRSSYNEQFF. CDR3 DNA: TGTGCCTGGAGACCCTTAGGACTGCGTAGCTCCTACAATGAGCAGTTCTTC. The whole variable domain, filled in from reference TRBV30 and TRBJ2-1, reads SQTIHQWPATLVQPVGSPLSLECTVEGTSNPNLYWYRQAAGRGLQLLFYSVGIGQISSEVPQNLSASRPQDRQFILSSKKLLLSDSGFYLCAWRPLGLRSSYNEQFFGPGTRLTVL.

This clone was picked up a small number of times. CDR3 nucleotide sequence: TGTGCCACCAGCAGAGATAAGTTAGGGGGCAGAGGCTACACCTTC. Protein: CATSRDKLGGRGYTF. The V and J genes are TRBV15 and TRBJ1-2, with 7 positions matching TRBD1. Trimming removed 0 bases from V and 8 bases from J; junction bases left unmatched: 9. Germline loops: CDR1 LNHNV, CDR2 YYDKDF (reference sequence). The CDR3 loop spans 15 amino acids.

The CDR3 DNA reads TGTGCCAGCAGTGAGTCAGGCCGAGAAAAACTGTTTTTT. Its protein is CASSESGREKLFF. V usage is TRBV6-1 and J usage is TRBJ1-4; the D is unclear. Trimming removed 3 bases at V and 8 bases at J, with 10 bases between. This CDR3 is built from 13 residues. Germline CDR1 is MNHNS and CDR2 is SASEGT.

Concerning this clone itself: An end of the junction does not agree with germline; a read error may underlie this. The V call is TRBV7-3, the J call TRBJ1-1, with TRBD1 matching over 8 bases. This CDR3 spans 16 amino acids. Germline CDR1 and CDR2: SGHTA and FQGTGA. This chain's CDR3 is CASSLNPHGTGDEAFF. The CDR3 DNA sequence: TGTGCCAGCAGTTTAAATCCCCACGGGACAGGAGATGAAGCTTTCTTT.

This clone was counted a single time. The chain uses TRBV9 and TRBJ2-7, with 8 bases identical to TRBD1. This CDR3 has 14 amino acids. Germline V CDR1 and CDR2: SGDLS, YYNGEE. V dropped 4 bases and J dropped 3; count of bases not matched to a gene: 6. CDR3 in amino acids: CASSPRQGIYEQYF. Written as DNA, the CDR3 is TGTGCCAGCAGCCCGCGACAGGGGATCTACGAGCAGTACTTC.